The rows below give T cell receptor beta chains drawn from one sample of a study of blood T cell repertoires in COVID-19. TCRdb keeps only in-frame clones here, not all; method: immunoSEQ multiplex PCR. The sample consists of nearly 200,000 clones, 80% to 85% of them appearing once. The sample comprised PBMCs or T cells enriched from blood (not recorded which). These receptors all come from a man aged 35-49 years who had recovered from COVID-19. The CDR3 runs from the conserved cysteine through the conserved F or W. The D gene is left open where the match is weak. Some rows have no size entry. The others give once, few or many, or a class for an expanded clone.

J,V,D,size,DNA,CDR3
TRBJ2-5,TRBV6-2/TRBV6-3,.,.,TGTGCCAGCAGTCTCCCCGGTGGCGGAGAGACCCAGTACTTC,CASSLPGGGETQYF
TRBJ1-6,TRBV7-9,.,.,TGTGCCAGCAGCTTAGTTGAGAATTCACCCCTCCACTTT,CASSLVENSPLHF
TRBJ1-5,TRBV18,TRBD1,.,TGTGCCAGCTCTGCGGACAGGGAAGGGGGTCAGCCCCAGCATTTT,CASSADREGGQPQHF
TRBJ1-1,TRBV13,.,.,TGTGCCAGCAGCTTCCAACGGTTCATGAACACTGAAGCTTTCTTT,CASSFQRFMNTEAFF
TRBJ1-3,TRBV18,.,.,TGTGCCAGCTCACCAGGTACAGGCTCTGGAAACACCATATATTTT,CASSPGTGSGNTIYF
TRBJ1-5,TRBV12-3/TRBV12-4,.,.,TGTGCCAGCAGTTTAAATGGAGGCCGCCAGCATTTT,CASSLNGGRQHF
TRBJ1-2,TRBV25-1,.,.,TGTGCCAGCAGTGAATGGGCCCTTGAGGGGGGGAATGGCTACACCTTC,CASSEWALEGGNGYTF
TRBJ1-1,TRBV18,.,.,TGTGCCAGCTCACCTGCGGTGGGCACTGAAGCTTTCTTT,CASSPAVGTEAFF
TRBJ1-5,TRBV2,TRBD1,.,TGTGCCAGCAGTTTGAACAGGGGGGATCAGCCCCAGCATTTT,CASSLNRGDQPQHF
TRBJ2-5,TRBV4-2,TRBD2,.,TGTGCCAGCAGCCAAGGTGAAGCGGGGGGGCAGGAGACCCAGTACTTC,CASSQGEAGGQETQYF
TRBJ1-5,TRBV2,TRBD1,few,TGTGCCAGCTGGACAGGGGGCTCCGGGCAGCCCCAGCATTTT,CASWTGGSGQPQHF
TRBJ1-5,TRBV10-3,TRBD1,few,TGTGCCATCAGTGAGGTGACAGGGAACAATCAGCCCCAGCATTTT,CAISEVTGNNQPQHF
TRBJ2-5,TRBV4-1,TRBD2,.,TGCGCCAGCAGCCCCAAACTAGCGGCGGAGACCCAGTACTTC,CASSPKLAAETQYF
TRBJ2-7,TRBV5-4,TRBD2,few,TGTGCCAGCAGCGGTGGGACTAGCGGGGGGCCTAGCTCCTACGAGCAGTACTTC,CASSGGTSGGPSSYEQYF
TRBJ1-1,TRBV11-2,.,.,TGTGCCAGCAGCCAGGACATCCTCCCTGGGGCTTTCTTT,CASSQDILPGAFF
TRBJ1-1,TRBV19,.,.,TGTGCCAGTAGTATCAGCTCCTGGGCAGGGCTCACTGAAGCTTTCTTT,CASSISSWAGLTEAFF
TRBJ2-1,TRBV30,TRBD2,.,TGTGCCTGGAGCGGAGCGGGGGGGCAGTTCTTC,CAWSGAGGQFF
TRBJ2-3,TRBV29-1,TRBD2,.,TGCAGCGCCATGGGACTAGCGGGGGGCAGCACAGATACGCAGTATTTT,CSAMGLAGGSTDTQYF
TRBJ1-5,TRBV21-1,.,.,TGTGCCAGCAGCAAAGAAAAAAGCGGGGACGCCTATCAGCCCCAGCATTTT,CASSKEKSGDAYQPQHF
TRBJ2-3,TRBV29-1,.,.,TGCAGCTGTTCGGAGACTAGCCATTCGGGGGCTAGCACAGATACGCAGTATTTT,CSCSETSHSGASTDTQYF
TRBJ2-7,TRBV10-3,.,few,TGTGCCATCAAACCCACAGATAACTACGAGCAGTACTTC,CAIKPTDNYEQYF
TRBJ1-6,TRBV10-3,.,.,TGTGCCACCCGGGACTTTACTGTTAAAGGGACCCTCCACTTT,CATRDFTVKGTLHF
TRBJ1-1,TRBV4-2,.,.,TGTGCCAGCAGCCGAGAGGGGGGTTTGGGTGAAGCTTTCTTT,CASSREGGLGEAFF
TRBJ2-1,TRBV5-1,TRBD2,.,TGCGCCAGCAGCTTGCGTAGCGGGGGAAACAATGAGCAGTTCTTC,CASSLRSGGNNEQFF
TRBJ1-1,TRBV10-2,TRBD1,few,TGCGCCAGCGACGTTCAGGGGGGTGGCACTGAAGCTTTCTTT,CASDVQGGGTEAFF
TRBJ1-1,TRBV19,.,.,TGTGCCAGTAGCCTTGTCAACACTGAAGCTTTCTTT,CASSLVNTEAFF